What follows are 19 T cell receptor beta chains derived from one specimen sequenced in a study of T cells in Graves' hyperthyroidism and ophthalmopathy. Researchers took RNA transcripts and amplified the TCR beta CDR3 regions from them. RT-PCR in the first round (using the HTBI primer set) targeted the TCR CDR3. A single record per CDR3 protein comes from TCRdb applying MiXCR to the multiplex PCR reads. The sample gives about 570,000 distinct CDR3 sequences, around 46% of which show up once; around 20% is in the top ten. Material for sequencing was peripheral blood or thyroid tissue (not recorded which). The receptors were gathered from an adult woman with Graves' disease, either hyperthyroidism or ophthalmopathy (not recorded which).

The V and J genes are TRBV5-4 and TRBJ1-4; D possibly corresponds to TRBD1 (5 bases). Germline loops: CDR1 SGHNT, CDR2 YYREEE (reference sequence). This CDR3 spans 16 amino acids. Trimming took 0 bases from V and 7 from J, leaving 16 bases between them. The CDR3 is CASSLVKGADTEKLFF. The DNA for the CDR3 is TGTGCCAGCAGCTTGGTAAAGGGCGCGGACACTGAAAAACTGTTTTTT.

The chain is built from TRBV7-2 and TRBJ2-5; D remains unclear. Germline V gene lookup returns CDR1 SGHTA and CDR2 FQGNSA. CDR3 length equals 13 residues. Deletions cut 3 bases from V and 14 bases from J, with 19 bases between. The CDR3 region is CASSFQTGSTRYF. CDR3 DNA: TGTGCCAGCAGCTTCCAGACTGGCTCGACCCGATACTTC.

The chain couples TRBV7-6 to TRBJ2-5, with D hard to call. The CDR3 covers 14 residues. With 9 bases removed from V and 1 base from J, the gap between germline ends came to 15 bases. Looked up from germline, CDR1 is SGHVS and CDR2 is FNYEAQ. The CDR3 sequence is CASSSPGLQETQYF. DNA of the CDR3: TGTGCCAGTAGTAGTCCAGGCCTCCAAGAGACCCAGTACTTC.

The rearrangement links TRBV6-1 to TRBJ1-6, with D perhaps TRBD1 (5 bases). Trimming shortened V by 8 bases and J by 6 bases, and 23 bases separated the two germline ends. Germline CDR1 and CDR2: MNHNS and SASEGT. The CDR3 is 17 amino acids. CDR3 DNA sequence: TGTGCCAGCTGCGGGACGAAACGGTGCCCCACTAATTCACCCCTCCACTTT. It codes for CASCGTKRCPTNSPLHF.

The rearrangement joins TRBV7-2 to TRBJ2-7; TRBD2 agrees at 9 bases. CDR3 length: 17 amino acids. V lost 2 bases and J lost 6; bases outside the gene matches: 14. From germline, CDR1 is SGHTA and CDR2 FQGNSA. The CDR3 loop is CASSLPGGSGRTTEQYF. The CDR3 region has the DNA TGTGCCAGCAGCTTACCCGGGGGTAGCGGGAGAACCACCGAGCAGTACTTC.

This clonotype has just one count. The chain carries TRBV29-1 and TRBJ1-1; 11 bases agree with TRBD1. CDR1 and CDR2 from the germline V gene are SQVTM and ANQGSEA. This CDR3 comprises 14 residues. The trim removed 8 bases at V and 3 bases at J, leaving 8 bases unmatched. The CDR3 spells CSSGAGQGDTEAFF. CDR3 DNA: TGCAGCTCAGGGGCGGGACAGGGGGACACTGAAGCTTTCTTT.

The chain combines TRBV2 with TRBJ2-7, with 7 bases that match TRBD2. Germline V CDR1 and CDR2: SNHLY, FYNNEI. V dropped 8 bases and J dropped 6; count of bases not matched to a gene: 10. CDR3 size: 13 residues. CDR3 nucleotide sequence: TGTGCCAGCTTCGCCCGGGGACTACTCGAGCAGTACTTC. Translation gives CASFARGLLEQYF.

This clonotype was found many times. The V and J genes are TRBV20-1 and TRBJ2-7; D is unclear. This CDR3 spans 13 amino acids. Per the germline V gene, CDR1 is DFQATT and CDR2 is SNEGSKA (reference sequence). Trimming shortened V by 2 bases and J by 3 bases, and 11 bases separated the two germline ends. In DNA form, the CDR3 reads TGCAGTGCTAGATCATCATGGGGCTACGAGCAGTACTTC. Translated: CSARSSWGYEQYF.

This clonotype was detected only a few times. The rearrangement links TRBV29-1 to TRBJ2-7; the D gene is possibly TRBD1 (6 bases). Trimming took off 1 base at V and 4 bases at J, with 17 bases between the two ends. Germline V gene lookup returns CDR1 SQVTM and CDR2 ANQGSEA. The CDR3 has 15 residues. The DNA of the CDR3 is TGCAGCGTTGAAGGGGCAGGGACCCAGGGGTACGAGCAGTACTTC. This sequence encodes CSVEGAGTQGYEQYF.

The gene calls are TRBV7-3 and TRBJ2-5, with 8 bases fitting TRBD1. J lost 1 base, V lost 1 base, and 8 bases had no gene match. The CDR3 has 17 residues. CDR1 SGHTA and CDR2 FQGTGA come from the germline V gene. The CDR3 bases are TGTGCCAGCAGCTTAAGGCCCGCAGGGGGCGGCCAAGAGACCCAGTACTTC. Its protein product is CASSLRPAGGGQETQYF.

In nucleotides, the CDR3 is TGCAGTGCTAGAGATCGGGCAGGGGGACATCAGCATTTT. It codes for CSARDRAGGHQHF. The chain has TRBV20-1 and TRBJ1-5; 7 bases match TRBD1. Unmatched junction bases numbered 9, after V lost 0 bases and J lost 13 bases. Germline values: CDR1 DFQATT, CDR2 SNEGSKA (reference sequence). This CDR3 comprises 13 residues.

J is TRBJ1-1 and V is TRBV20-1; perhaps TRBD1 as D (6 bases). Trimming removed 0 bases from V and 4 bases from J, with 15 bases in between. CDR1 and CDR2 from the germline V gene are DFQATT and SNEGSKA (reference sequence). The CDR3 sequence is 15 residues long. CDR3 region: CSARDRGAYITEAFF. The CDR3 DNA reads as TGCAGTGCTAGAGATCGGGGGGCGTATATCACTGAAGCTTTCTTT.

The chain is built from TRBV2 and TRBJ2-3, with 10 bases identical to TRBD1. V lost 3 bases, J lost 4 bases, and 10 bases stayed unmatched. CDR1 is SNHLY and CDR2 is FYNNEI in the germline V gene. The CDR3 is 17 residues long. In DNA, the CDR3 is TGTGCCAGCAGTGAGACAGGGGGCCCACTTCTAGCAGATACGCAGTATTTT. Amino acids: CASSETGGPLLADTQYF.

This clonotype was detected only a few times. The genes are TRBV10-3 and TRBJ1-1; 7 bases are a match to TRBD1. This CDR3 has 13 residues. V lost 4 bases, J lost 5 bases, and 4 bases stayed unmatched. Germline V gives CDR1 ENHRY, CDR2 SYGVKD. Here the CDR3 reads CAISVDRETEAFF. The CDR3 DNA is TGTGCCATCAGTGTCGACAGGGAAACTGAAGCTTTCTTT.

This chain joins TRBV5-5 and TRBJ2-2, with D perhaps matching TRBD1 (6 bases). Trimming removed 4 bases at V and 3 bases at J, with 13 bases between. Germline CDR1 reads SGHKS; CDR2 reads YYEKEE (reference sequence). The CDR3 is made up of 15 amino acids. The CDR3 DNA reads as TGTGCCAGCAGCCTGACGACAGGATACACCGGGGAGCTGTTTTTT. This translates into CASSLTTGYTGELFF.

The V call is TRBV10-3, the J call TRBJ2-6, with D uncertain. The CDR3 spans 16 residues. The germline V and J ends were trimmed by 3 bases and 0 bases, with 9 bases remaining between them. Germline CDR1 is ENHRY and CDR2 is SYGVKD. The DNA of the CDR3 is TGTGCCATCAGTGACCCGTCAACCTCTGGGGCCAACGTCCTGACTTTC. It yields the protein CAISDPSTSGANVLTF.

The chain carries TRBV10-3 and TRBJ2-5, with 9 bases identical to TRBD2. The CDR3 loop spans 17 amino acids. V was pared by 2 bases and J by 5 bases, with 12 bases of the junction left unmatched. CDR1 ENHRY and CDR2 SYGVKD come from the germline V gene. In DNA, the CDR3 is TGTGCCATCAGTGAGCCAACGGGACTAGCCGGTCATGAGACCCAGTACTTC. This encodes CAISEPTGLAGHETQYF.

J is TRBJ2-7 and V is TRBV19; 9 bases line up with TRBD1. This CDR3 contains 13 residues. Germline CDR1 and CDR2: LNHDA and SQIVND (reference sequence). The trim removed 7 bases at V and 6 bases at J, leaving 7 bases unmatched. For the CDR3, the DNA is TGTGCCAGTAATAATGGACAGGGGTCCGAGCAGTACTTC. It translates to CASNNGQGSEQYF.

CDR3 in DNA: TGCAGCGTGATAGACAGGAACGAGCAGTACTTC. Translation gives CSVIDRNEQYF. The chain couples TRBV29-1 to TRBJ2-7, with D possibly matching TRBD1 (6 bases). The germline V gene encodes CDR1 SQVTM and CDR2 ANQGSEA. Deletions cut 6 bases from V and 5 bases from J, with 11 bases between. This CDR3 is built from 11 residues.